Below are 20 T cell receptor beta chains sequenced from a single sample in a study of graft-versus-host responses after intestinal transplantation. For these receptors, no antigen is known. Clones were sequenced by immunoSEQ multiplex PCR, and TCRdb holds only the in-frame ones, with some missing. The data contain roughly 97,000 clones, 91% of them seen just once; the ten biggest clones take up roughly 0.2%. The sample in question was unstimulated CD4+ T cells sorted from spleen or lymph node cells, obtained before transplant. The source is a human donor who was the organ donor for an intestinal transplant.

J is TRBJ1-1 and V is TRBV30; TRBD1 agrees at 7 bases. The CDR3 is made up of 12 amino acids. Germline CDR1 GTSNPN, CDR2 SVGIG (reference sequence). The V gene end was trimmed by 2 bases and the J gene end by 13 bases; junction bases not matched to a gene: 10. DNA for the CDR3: TGTGCCTGGAGTAAGACAGGGATAGAGGGTTTCTTT. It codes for CAWSKTGIEGFF.

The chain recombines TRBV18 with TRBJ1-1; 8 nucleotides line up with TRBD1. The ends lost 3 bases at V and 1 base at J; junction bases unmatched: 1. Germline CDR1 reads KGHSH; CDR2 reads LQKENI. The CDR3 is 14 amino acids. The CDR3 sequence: CASSPRGRNTEAFF. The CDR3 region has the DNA TGTGCCAGCTCACCCAGGGGGCGGAACACTGAAGCTTTCTTT. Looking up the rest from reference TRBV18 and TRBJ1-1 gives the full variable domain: NAGVMQNPRHLVRRRGQEARLRCSPMKGHSHVYWYRQLPEEGLKFMVYLQKENIIDESGMPKERFSAEFPKEGPSILRIQQVVRGDSAAYFCASSPRGRNTEAFFGQGTRLTVV.

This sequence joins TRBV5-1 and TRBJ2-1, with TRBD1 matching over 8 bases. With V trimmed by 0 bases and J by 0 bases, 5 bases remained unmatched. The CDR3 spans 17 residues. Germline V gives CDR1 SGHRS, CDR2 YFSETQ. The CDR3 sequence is CASSLGTGLGSYNEQFF. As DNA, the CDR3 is TGCGCCAGCAGCTTGGGGACAGGGCTGGGCTCCTACAATGAGCAGTTCTTC.

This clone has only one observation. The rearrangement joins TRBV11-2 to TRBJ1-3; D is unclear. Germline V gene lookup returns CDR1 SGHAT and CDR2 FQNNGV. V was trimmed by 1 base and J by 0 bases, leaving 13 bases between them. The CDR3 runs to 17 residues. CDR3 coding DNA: TGTGCCAGCAGCTTAGTACCTGGCAGGTTCTCTGGAAACACCATATATTTT. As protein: CASSLVPGRFSGNTIYF.

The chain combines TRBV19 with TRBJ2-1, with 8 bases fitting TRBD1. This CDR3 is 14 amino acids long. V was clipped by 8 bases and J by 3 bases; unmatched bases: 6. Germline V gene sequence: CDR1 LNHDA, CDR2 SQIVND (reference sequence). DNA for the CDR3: TGTGCCAGTTCCAGGACAGGGAGCTACAATGAGCAGTTCTTC. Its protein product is CASSRTGSYNEQFF.

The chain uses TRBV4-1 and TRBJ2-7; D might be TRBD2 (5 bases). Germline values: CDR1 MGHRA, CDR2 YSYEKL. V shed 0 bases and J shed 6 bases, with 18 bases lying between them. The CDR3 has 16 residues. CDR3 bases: TGCGCCAGCAGCCAAGATCTAGCAGGCCACACTCTCGAGCAGTACTTC. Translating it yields CASSQDLAGHTLEQYF.

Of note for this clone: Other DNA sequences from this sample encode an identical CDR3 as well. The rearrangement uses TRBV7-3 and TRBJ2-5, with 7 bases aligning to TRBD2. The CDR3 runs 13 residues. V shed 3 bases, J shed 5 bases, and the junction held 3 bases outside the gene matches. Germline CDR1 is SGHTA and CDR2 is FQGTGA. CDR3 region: CASSFGRGETQYF. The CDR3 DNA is TGTGCCAGCAGCTTCGGGCGGGGGGAGACCCAGTACTTC.

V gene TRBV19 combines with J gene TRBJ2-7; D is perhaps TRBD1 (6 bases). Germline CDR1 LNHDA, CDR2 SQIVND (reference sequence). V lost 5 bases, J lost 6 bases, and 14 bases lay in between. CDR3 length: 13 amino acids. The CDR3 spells CASSLIQGTEQYF. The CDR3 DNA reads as TGTGCCAGTAGTTTGATACAGGGTACCGAGCAGTACTTC. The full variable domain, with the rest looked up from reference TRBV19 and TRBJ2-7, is DGGITQSPKYLFRKEGQNVTLSCEQNLNHDAMYWYRQDPGQGLRLIYYSQIVNDFQKGDIAEGYSVSREKKESFPLTVTSAQKNPTAFYLCASSLIQGTEQYFGPGTRLTVT.

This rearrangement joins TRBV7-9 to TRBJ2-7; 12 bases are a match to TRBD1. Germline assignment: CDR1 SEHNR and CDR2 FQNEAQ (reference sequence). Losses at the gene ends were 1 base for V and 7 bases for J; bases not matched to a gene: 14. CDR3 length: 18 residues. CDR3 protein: CASSLVGVGDRGLCEQYF. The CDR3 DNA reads TGTGCCAGCAGCTTAGTGGGGGTCGGGGACAGGGGGCTTTGTGAGCAGTACTTC.

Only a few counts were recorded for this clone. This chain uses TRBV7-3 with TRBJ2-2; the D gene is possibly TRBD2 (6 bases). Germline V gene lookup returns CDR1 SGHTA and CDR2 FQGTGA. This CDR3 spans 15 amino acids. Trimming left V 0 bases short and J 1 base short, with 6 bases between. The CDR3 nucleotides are TGTGCCAGCAGCTTAACAGCGGGGAACACCGGGGAGCTGTTTTTT. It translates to CASSLTAGNTGELFF. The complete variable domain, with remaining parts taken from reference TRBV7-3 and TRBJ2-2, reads GAGVSQTPSNKVTEKGKYVELRCDPISGHTALYWYRQSLGQGPEFLIYFQGTGAADDSGLPNDRFFAVRPEGSVSTLKIQRTERGDSAVYLCASSLTAGNTGELFFGEGSRLTVL.

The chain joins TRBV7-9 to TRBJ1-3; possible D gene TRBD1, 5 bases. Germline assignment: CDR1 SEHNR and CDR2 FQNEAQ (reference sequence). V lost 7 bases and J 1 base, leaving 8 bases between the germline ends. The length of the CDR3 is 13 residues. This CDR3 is CASTGGSGNTIYF. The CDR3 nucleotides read TGTGCCAGCACCGGGGGATCTGGAAACACCATATATTTT.

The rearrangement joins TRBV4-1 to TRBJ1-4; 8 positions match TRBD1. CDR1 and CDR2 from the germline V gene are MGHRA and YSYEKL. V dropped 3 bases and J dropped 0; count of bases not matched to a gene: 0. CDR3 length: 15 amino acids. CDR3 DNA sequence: TGCGCCAGCAGCCAGGGACAGGCAACTAATGAAAAACTGTTTTTT. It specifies CASSQGQATNEKLFF.

The CDR3 bases are TGTGCCAGCAGCCCCGACAGAAGCACAGATACGCAGTATTTT. It yields the protein CASSPDRSTDTQYF. The rearrangement uses TRBV7-3 and TRBJ2-3, with D possibly matching TRBD1 (5 bases). Looked up from germline, CDR1 is SGHTA and CDR2 is FQGTGA. Trimming removed 5 bases at V and 0 bases at J, with 9 bases between. This CDR3 has 14 residues. Based on the CDR3 plus reference TRBV7-3 and TRBJ2-3, the full variable domain is GAGVSQTPSNKVTEKGKYVELRCDPISGHTALYWYRQSLGQGPEFLIYFQGTGAADDSGLPNDRFFAVRPEGSVSTLKIQRTERGDSAVYLCASSPDRSTDTQYFGPGTRLTVL.

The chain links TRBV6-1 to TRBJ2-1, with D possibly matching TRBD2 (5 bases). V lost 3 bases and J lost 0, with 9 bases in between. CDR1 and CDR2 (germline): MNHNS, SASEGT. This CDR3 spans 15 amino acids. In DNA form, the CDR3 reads TGTGCCAGCAGTGACATGGGGAGCTCCTACAATGAGCAGTTCTTC. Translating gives CASSDMGSSYNEQFF.

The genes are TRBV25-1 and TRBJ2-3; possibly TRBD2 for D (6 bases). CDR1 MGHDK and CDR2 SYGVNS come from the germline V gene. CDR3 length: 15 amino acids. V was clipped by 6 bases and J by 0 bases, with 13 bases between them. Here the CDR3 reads CASSHGTRSTDTQYF. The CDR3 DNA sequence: TGTGCCAGCAGCCACGGGACTCGAAGCACAGATACGCAGTATTTT. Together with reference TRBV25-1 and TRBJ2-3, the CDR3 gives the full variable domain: EADIYQTPRYLVIGTGKKITLECSQTMGHDKMYWYQQDPGMELHLIHYSYGVNSTEKGDLSSESTVSRIRTEHFPLTLESARPSHTSQYLCASSHGTRSTDTQYFGPGTRLTVL.

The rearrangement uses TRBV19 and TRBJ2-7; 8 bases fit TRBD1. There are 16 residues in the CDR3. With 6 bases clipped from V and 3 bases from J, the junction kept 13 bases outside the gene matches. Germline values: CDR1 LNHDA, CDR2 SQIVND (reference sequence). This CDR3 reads CASSKPGTGSFYEQYF. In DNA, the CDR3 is TGTGCCAGTAGCAAACCTGGGACAGGCTCTTTCTACGAGCAGTACTTC. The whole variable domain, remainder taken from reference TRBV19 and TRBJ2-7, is DGGITQSPKYLFRKEGQNVTLSCEQNLNHDAMYWYRQDPGQGLRLIYYSQIVNDFQKGDIAEGYSVSREKKESFPLTVTSAQKNPTAFYLCASSKPGTGSFYEQYFGPGTRLTVT.

For the CDR3, the DNA is TGCGCCAGCAGCCGAGAGGACAGGGCGGGCACTGAAGCTTTCTTT. Its protein is CASSREDRAGTEAFF. The rearrangement joins TRBV4-1 to TRBJ1-1, with 8 positions matching TRBD1. J lost 4 bases, V lost 4 bases, and 8 bases had no gene match. Germline V lookup: CDR1 MGHRA, CDR2 YSYEKL. The CDR3 sequence is 15 residues long.

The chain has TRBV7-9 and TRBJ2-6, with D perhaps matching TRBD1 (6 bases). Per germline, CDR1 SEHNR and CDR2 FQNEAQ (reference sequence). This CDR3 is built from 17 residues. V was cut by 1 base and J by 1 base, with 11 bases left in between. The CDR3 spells CASSLVGRGSGANVLTF. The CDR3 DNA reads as TGTGCCAGCAGCTTAGTTGGCAGGGGATCTGGGGCCAACGTCCTGACTTTC.

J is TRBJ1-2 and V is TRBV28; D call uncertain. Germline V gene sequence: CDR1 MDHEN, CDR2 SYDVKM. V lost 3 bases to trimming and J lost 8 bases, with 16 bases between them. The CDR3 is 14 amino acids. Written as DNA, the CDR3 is TGTGCCAGCAGTTTTCGCCGAACCCCTCAGGGCTACACCTTC. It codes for CASSFRRTPQGYTF.

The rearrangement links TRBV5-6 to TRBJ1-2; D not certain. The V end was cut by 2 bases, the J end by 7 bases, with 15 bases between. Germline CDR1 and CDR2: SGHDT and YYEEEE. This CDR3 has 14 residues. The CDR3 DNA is TGTGCCAGCAGCTTCGGTCGGGGTAGCGGTGGCTACACCTTC. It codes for CASSFGRGSGGYTF. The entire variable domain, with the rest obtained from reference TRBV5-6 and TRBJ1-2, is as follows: DAGVTQSPTHLIKTRGQQVTLRCSPKSGHDTVSWYQQALGQGPQFIFQYYEEEERQRGNFPDRFSGHQFPNYSSELNVNALLLGDSALYLCASSFGRGSGGYTFGSGTRLTVV.